The table lists the clone carrying this T cell receptor beta chain with a few counts. The target antigen is unknown. Clones were sequenced by immunoSEQ multiplex PCR, and TCRdb holds only the in-frame ones, with some missing. The table has 30,000 to 35,000 clones, roughly nine tenths seen once. This entry belongs to a study of T cells in localized non-small cell lung cancer. Study-level results: T cell clonality was highest in uninvolved adjacent lung, above tumor. Sequence data derive from only one tumor region, so heterogeneity remains possible. For the top 100 tumor clones, a median approximately 61 also appeared in adjacent lung.

The CDR3 sequence is 15 residues long. The germline V gene encodes CDR1 SEHNR and CDR2 FQNEAQ (reference sequence). V lost 5 bases to trimming and J lost 0 bases, with 11 bases between them. This sample comprised peripheral blood, obtained before any cancer treatment. The chain couples TRBV7-9 to TRBJ1-5, with D unresolved. This receptor was taken from an older female donor with stage I lung adenocarcinoma. Here the CDR3 DNA reads TGTGCCAGCAGCCGGACGGGGAATAGCAATCAGCCCCAGCATTTT. This codes for CASSRTGNSNQPQHF.